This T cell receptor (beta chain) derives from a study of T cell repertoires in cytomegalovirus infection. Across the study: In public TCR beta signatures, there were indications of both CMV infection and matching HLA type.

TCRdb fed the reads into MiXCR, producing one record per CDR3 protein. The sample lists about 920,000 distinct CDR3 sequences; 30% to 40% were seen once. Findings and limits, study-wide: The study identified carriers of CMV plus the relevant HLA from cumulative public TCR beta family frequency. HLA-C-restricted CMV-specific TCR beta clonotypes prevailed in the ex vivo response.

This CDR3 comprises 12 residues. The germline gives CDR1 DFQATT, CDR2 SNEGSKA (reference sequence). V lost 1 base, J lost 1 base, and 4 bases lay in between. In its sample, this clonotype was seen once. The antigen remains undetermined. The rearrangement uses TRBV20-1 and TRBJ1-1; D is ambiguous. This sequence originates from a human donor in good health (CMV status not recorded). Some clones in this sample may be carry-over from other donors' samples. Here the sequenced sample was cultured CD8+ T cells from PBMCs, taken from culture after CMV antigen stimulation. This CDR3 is CSARVANTEAFF. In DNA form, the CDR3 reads TGCAGTGCTAGAGTCGCGAACACTGAAGCTTTCTTT.